The 27 T cell receptor beta chains in this list originate from one sample, sequenced in a study of blood T cell repertoires in COVID-19. TCRdb's copy holds only in-frame clones and misses some; the assay was immunoSEQ multiplex PCR. The table has about 40,000 clones, approximately 91% seen once. Material: peripheral blood. These receptors originate from a young woman in a cohort sampled during active COVID-19.

The chain couples TRBV19 to TRBJ1-5, with a weak D call TRBD1 (5 bases). V lost 4 bases and J 6 bases, leaving 10 bases between the germline ends. The CDR3 is made up of 13 amino acids. Germline V CDR1 and CDR2: LNHDA, SQIVND (reference sequence). The CDR3 DNA reads as TGTGCCAGTAGTAGGGGCGCGACTCAGCCCCAGCATTTT. Translating gives CASSRGATQPQHF.

The chain uses TRBV24-1 and TRBJ2-2, with D perhaps TRBD1 (6 bases). The CDR3 sequence is 16 residues long. In germline, CDR1 is KGHDR, CDR2 SFDVKD. V lost 0 bases to trimming and J lost 7 bases, with 14 bases between them. The CDR3 reads CATSDLQQGGNGELFF. CDR3 nucleotides: TGTGCCACCAGTGATTTGCAACAGGGTGGTAACGGGGAGCTGTTTTTT.

In DNA form, the CDR3 reads TGCAGTGCTAGTGGTAACGGGGTACTCAATCAGCCCCAGCATTTT. Translation: CSASGNGVLNQPQHF. V gene TRBV20-1 combines with J gene TRBJ1-5; the D is unclear. Looked up from germline, CDR1 is DFQATT and CDR2 is SNEGSKA (reference sequence). The CDR3 is 15 amino acids. Trimming shortened V by 3 bases and J by 3 bases, and 15 bases separated the two germline ends.

V and J are TRBV19 and TRBJ2-7; D is possibly TRBD1 (5 bases). Trimming pared 2 bases from V and 0 bases from J, leaving 14 bases between. The germline V gene encodes CDR1 LNHDA and CDR2 SQIVND (reference sequence). The CDR3 totals 16 residues. The CDR3 is CASSILRQGGSYEQYF. DNA for the CDR3: TGTGCCAGTAGTATATTACGGCAGGGTGGCTCCTACGAGCAGTACTTC.

CDR3 coding DNA: TGTGCCAGCAGCTTGGCGGGTGCGGGCTCCTACGAGCAGTACTTC. It translates to CASSLAGAGSYEQYF. The V and J genes are TRBV5-4 and TRBJ2-7; possibly TRBD2 for D (5 bases). The germline V gene has CDR1 SGHNT and CDR2 YYREEE (reference sequence). The CDR3 consists of 15 residues. The ends were cut back, 0 bases at V and 0 bases at J, with 10 bases in the middle. The full variable domain, completed using reference TRBV5-4 and TRBJ2-7, is ETGVTQSPTHLIKTRGQQVTLRCSSQSGHNTVSWYQQALGQGPQFIFQYYREEENGRGNFPPRFSGLQFPNYSSELNVNALELDDSALYLCASSLAGAGSYEQYFGPGTRLTVT.

V and J are TRBV7-9 and TRBJ2-7; no clear D. Germline CDR1 reads SEHNR; CDR2 reads FQNEAQ (reference sequence). Trimming left V 5 bases short and J 3 bases short, with 17 bases between. The CDR3 runs to 15 residues. Here the CDR3 DNA reads TGTGCCAGCAGCCTCCCCGAAGGAGCATTCTACGAGCAGTACTTC. Its translation: CASSLPEGAFYEQYF.

This clone was observed a handful of times. The chain uses TRBV6-5 and TRBJ2-7; a possible D gene is TRBD1 (5 bases). CDR1 is MNHEY, CDR2 SVGAGI, per germline. Trimming took off 6 bases at V and 0 bases at J, with 12 bases between the two ends. The CDR3 covers 14 residues. The CDR3 coding sequence is TGTGCCAGCAGGAGATCGACAGCCTCCTACGAGCAGTACTTC. Its translation is CASRRSTASYEQYF.

This rearrangement joins TRBV10-3 to TRBJ2-5, with 9 bases that match TRBD1. This CDR3 is 13 amino acids long. The ends lost 8 bases at V and 4 bases at J; junction bases unmatched: 5. From germline, CDR1 is ENHRY and CDR2 SYGVKD. The CDR3 spells CAIGSGQGETQYF. As DNA, the CDR3 is TGTGCCATCGGATCGGGACAGGGAGAGACCCAGTACTTC.

The V gene is TRBV9, the J gene TRBJ1-1; unclear D gene. Trimming left V 5 bases short and J 3 bases short, with 11 bases between. The CDR3 length is 13 residues. The germline V gene has CDR1 SGDLS and CDR2 YYNGEE. CDR3 amino acids: CASRRTADTEAFF. The CDR3 bases are TGTGCCAGCAGACGTACGGCGGACACTGAAGCTTTCTTT.

About this clone: Other DNA sequences in this specimen translate into the identical CDR3. The CDR3 is CAISRTSGSSYEQYF. The DNA for the CDR3 is TGTGCCATCAGTCGGACTAGCGGGAGCTCCTACGAGCAGTACTTC. The J gene is TRBJ2-7, the V gene TRBV10-3; 13 bases match TRBD2. The CDR3 contains 15 residues. Germline CDR1 is ENHRY and CDR2 is SYGVKD. V was pared by 5 bases and J by 0 bases, with 1 base of the junction left unmatched.

The CDR3 spells CASRSQMTGNSPLHF. Here the CDR3 DNA reads TGTGCCAGCCGGTCCCAAATGACAGGCAATTCACCCCTCCACTTT. This chain links TRBV28 with TRBJ1-6, with D possibly being TRBD1 (6 bases). Germline loops: CDR1 MDHEN, CDR2 SYDVKM. V dropped 8 bases and J dropped 7 bases, with 18 bases sitting between them. The CDR3 runs to 15 residues.

This chain uses TRBV5-1 with TRBJ2-7; perhaps TRBD2 as D (6 bases). The germline V gene encodes CDR1 SGHRS and CDR2 YFSETQ. The CDR3 totals 16 residues. Between the trimmed V and J ends, which lost 0 bases and 5 bases, there was a span of 18 bases. The CDR3 is CASSLAPGLAGNEQYF. CDR3 DNA: TGCGCCAGCAGCTTGGCCCCGGGACTGGCCGGGAACGAGCAGTACTTC.

This rearrangement joins TRBV7-3 to TRBJ2-2; 7 bases line up with TRBD2. Germline-derived CDR1 and CDR2 are SGHTA and FQGTGA. Losses at the gene ends were 4 bases for V and 0 bases for J; bases not matched to a gene: 2. The CDR3 extends over 15 amino acids. The CDR3 protein is CASSWGLTNTGELFF. The CDR3 nucleotides read TGTGCCAGCAGCTGGGGACTAACGAACACCGGGGAGCTGTTTTTT. The full variable domain, rest sourced from reference TRBV7-3 and TRBJ2-2, is GAGVSQTPSNKVTEKGKYVELRCDPISGHTALYWYRQSLGQGPEFLIYFQGTGAADDSGLPNDRFFAVRPEGSVSTLKIQRTERGDSAVYLCASSWGLTNTGELFFGEGSRLTVL.

The chain carries TRBV6-5 and TRBJ2-6; D uncertain. This CDR3 spans 16 amino acids. CDR1 MNHEY and CDR2 SVGAGI come from the germline V gene. V shed 0 bases and J shed 0 bases, with 6 bases lying between them. The chain's CDR3 is CASSYSRVSGANVLTF. CDR3 DNA: TGTGCCAGCAGTTACTCGAGAGTCTCTGGGGCCAACGTCCTGACTTTC.

In the case of this clone: The same CDR3 is also encoded by other DNA sequences in this sample. The rearrangement joins TRBV18 to TRBJ2-7; the D is unclear. Trimming removed 3 bases at V and 0 bases at J, with 6 bases between. Per germline, CDR1 KGHSH and CDR2 LQKENI. The CDR3 contains 13 residues. CDR3 coding DNA: TGTGCCAGCTCACCCGGCGGCTCCTACGAGCAGTACTTC. Amino acid sequence: CASSPGGSYEQYF. Supplemented by reference TRBV18 and TRBJ2-7, the full variable domain reads NAGVMQNPRHLVRRRGQEARLRCSPMKGHSHVYWYRQLPEEGLKFMVYLQKENIIDESGMPKERFSAEFPKEGPSILRIQQVVRGDSAAYFCASSPGGSYEQYFGPGTRLTVT.

In its sample, this clone was seen once. V usage is TRBV5-1 and J usage is TRBJ2-1; 11 positions match TRBD2. The V gene's germline CDR1 is SGHRS and CDR2 YFSETQ. The CDR3 is 14 residues long. V lost 5 bases to trimming and J lost 2 bases; unmatched junction nucleotides: 0. Here the CDR3 DNA reads TGCGCCAGCAGGGGACTAGCGGCCTACAATGAGCAGTTCTTC. It encodes CASRGLAAYNEQFF.

The V and J genes are TRBV28 and TRBJ1-6; D remains ambiguous. This CDR3 region has 14 residues. The V gene's germline CDR1 is MDHEN and CDR2 SYDVKM. Trimming shortened V by 7 bases and J by 7 bases, and 14 bases separated the two germline ends. The chain's CDR3 is CASTTGGWNSPLHF. The DNA of the CDR3 is TGTGCCAGCACCACCGGAGGGTGGAATTCACCCCTCCACTTT.

V gene TRBV5-1 combines with J gene TRBJ1-2; maybe TRBD1 (6 bases). V lost 0 bases and J 8 bases, leaving 8 bases between the germline ends. Germline V gene data show CDR1 as SGHRS and CDR2 as YFSETQ. The CDR3 is 12 amino acids. This chain's CDR3 is CASSLAGGGYTF. CDR3 DNA: TGCGCCAGCAGCTTGGCTGGGGGCGGCTACACCTTC.

The gene calls are TRBV9 and TRBJ1-3, with a tentative D call TRBD1 (6 bases). Germline V gene data show CDR1 as SGDLS and CDR2 as YYNGEE. The CDR3 covers 16 residues. Trimming cost V 3 bases and J 2 bases, with 15 bases left between them. The CDR3, as DNA: TGTGCCAGCAGCGCCCAGATAGGGGACACTGGAAACACCATATATTTT. Amino acid sequence: CASSAQIGDTGNTIYF.

V is TRBV5-1 and J is TRBJ1-6; 8 positions match TRBD1. CDR3 length equals 14 residues. Germline loops: CDR1 SGHRS, CDR2 YFSETQ. V dropped 4 bases and J dropped 7; count of bases not matched to a gene: 4. The CDR3 sequence: CASSPGQGNSPLHF. CDR3 DNA: TGCGCCAGCAGCCCAGGACAGGGAAATTCACCCCTCCACTTT.

This chain joins TRBV15 and TRBJ1-2, with a possible D match to TRBD1 (6 bases). From germline, CDR1 is LNHNV and CDR2 YYDKDF (reference sequence). V was cut by 0 bases and J by 3 bases, with 26 bases left in between. The CDR3 is 20 residues long. The CDR3 loop is CATSREALGQRGWGYYGYTF. In DNA form, the CDR3 reads TGTGCCACCAGCAGAGAGGCCCTAGGACAGAGGGGTTGGGGGTACTATGGCTACACCTTC. Looking up the rest from reference TRBV15 and TRBJ1-2 gives the full variable domain: DAMVIQNPRYQVTQFGKPVTLSCSQTLNHNVMYWYQQKSSQAPKLLFHYYDKDFNNEADTPDNFQSRRPNTSFCFLDIRSPGLGDTAMYLCATSREALGQRGWGYYGYTFGSGTRLTVV.

DNA for the CDR3: TGTGCCAGCAGTCGGACAGGAACCTACGAGCAGTACTTC. It codes for CASSRTGTYEQYF. The rearrangement links TRBV7-2 to TRBJ2-7; 7 nucleotides agree with TRBD1. Per the germline V gene, CDR1 is SGHTA and CDR2 is FQGNSA. After removal of 6 bases from V and 2 bases from J, the junction contained 4 bases not matched to a gene. The CDR3 has 13 amino acids.

This sequence joins TRBV3-1 (or the pseudogene TRBV3-2) and TRBJ2-3; TRBD2 agrees at 11 bases. The ends lost 2 bases at V and 2 bases at J; junction bases unmatched: 3. The germline gives CDR1 LGHDT, CDR2 YNNKEL (reference sequence). The CDR3 is 16 residues long. CDR3 in amino acids: CASSQLAGGTTDTQYF. The CDR3 DNA reads TGTGCCAGCAGCCAACTAGCGGGAGGAACCACAGATACGCAGTATTTT.

The genes are TRBV5-1 and TRBJ2-3; 8 positions match TRBD2. CDR3 size: 15 residues. Looked up from germline, CDR1 is SGHRS and CDR2 is YFSETQ. J gave up 4 bases and V 4 bases, and 8 bases lay outside the gene matches. The CDR3 DNA is TGCGCCAGCAGCCCCGGGACTAGGAGGGCAGATACGCAGTATTTT. Protein product: CASSPGTRRADTQYF.

This clone was detected a few times. This chain connects TRBV15 to TRBJ2-1; TRBD2 matches 11 bases. CDR3 length: 17 residues. Per germline, CDR1 LNHNV and CDR2 YYDKDF (reference sequence). The J segment lost 7 bases and the V segment lost 1 base, leaving 9 bases of the junction unmatched. Here the CDR3 reads CATSRGLAGLVGNEQFF. CDR3 nucleotide sequence: TGTGCCACCAGCAGAGGACTAGCGGGATTAGTGGGGAATGAGCAGTTCTTC.

The gene calls are TRBV2 and TRBJ1-5; TRBD1 might be the D (6 bases). Trimming took 6 bases from V and 5 from J, leaving 17 bases between them. Germline values: CDR1 SNHLY, CDR2 FYNNEI. The CDR3 extends over 15 amino acids. The CDR3 sequence is CASSVQGILDQPQHF. In DNA, the CDR3 is TGTGCCAGCAGCGTACAGGGAATCCTGGATCAGCCCCAGCATTTT. The full variable domain, completed using reference TRBV2 and TRBJ1-5, is EPEVTQTPSHQVTQMGQEVILRCVPISNHLYFYWYRQILGQKVEFLVSFYNNEISEKSEIFDDQFSVERPDGSNFTLKIRSTKLEDSAMYFCASSVQGILDQPQHFGDGTRLSIL.

This clone occurred once. J is TRBJ1-1 and V is TRBV27; D is undetermined. Trimming took 6 bases from V and 4 from J, leaving 15 bases between them. Germline CDR1 and CDR2: MNHEY and SMNVEV (reference sequence). CDR3 size: 14 residues. CDR3 sequence (DNA): TGTGCCAGCAGGGACTGGGTAAGTGGCACTGAAGCTTTCTTT. Protein sequence: CASRDWVSGTEAFF.